Here is one TCR beta chain with its context. The antigen remains unidentified. This record comes from a study of T cell repertoires in cytomegalovirus infection. Study-level information: Alongside well-studied HLA-B-restricted CMV epitopes, recently identified HLA-C-restricted CMV epitopes were also used.

Study-wide findings and caveats: The response measured ex vivo was dominated by TCR beta clonotypes (HLA-C-restricted and CMV-specific).

One entry per CDR3 protein, called by TCRdb with MiXCR from the reads. The sample consists of about 770,000 distinct CDR3 sequences, roughly 28% of them appearing once. The sequence came from a human donor in good health (CMV status not recorded). Some clones in this sample may be carry-over from other donors' samples. Specimen: cultured CD8+ T cells from PBMCs, collected from culture after CMV antigen stimulation.

The CDR3 loop reads CASRTGSLPQHF. The CDR3 coding sequence is TGTGCCAGTAGGACGGGTTCTTTGCCCCAGCATTTT. This chain connects TRBV19 to TRBJ1-5; D remains unclear. Germline CDR1 is LNHDA and CDR2 is SQIVND (reference sequence). The CDR3 is made up of 12 amino acids. V gave up 6 bases and J gave up 9 bases, with 12 bases separating them.